These 12 T cell receptor beta chains originate from one sample sequenced in a study of T cell repertoires in cytomegalovirus infection. TCRdb re-called the reads with MiXCR, one entry per CDR3 protein. This sample has 100,000 to 150,000 distinct CDR3 sequences, with 8.8% found just once. Sequencing was done on a sample of PBMCs. The receptors were gathered from a human donor in good health (CMV status not recorded). Some clones in this sample may be carry-over from other donors' samples.

This clonotype was observed at least ten times. V is TRBV28 and J is TRBJ1-6, with 8 bases aligning to TRBD1. Germline CDR1 and CDR2: MDHEN and SYDVKM. The CDR3 is 15 amino acids. V shed 6 bases and J 6 bases; nucleotides not matched to a gene: 7. CDR3 sequence (DNA): TGTGCCAGCAGCATTCAGGGGGCCGGTAATTCACCCCTCCACTTT. Translation: CASSIQGAGNSPLHF.

The gene calls are TRBV7-2 and TRBJ2-7; 14 bases fit TRBD2. Germline V gene data show CDR1 as SGHTA and CDR2 as FQGNSA. This CDR3 contains 16 residues. Trimming at V came to 3 bases and at J to 7 bases, leaving 8 bases not matched to a gene. CDR3 sequence reads: CASSLGLAGALGEQYV. For the CDR3, the DNA is TGTGCCAGCAGCTTGGGACTAGCGGGAGCTCTTGGGGAGCAGTACGTC.

This clonotype has a count of ten or more. J is TRBJ2-6 and V is TRBV7-2; D might be TRBD1 (6 bases). This CDR3 comprises 17 residues. V was shortened by 4 bases and J by 1 base, with 14 bases between the two germline ends. The V gene's germline CDR1 is SGHTA and CDR2 FQGNSA. DNA for the CDR3: TGTGCCAGCAGCTCGATGAAACAGGGTTCTGGGGCCAACGTCCTGACTTTC. Residues: CASSSMKQGSGANVLTF.

The chain uses TRBV6-2 or TRBV6-3 and TRBJ1-1, with a tentative D call TRBD1 (5 bases). V dropped 2 bases and J dropped 1 base, with 11 bases sitting between them. This CDR3 is built from 15 residues. The germline CDR1 and CDR2 sequences are MNHEY and SVGEGT. The CDR3 nucleotides read TGTGCCAGCAGTTACGGGCAGGGATGGAACACTGAAGCTTTCTTT. Its protein product is CASSYGQGWNTEAFF.

This clonotype was detected a few times. The V and J genes are TRBV29-1 and TRBJ2-1; D might be TRBD1 (6 bases). Looked up from germline, CDR1 is SQVTM and CDR2 is ANQGSEA. CDR3 length equals 14 residues. With 4 bases removed from V and 4 bases from J, the gap between germline ends came to 14 bases. Written as DNA, the CDR3 is TGCAGCGTTGTTGCCCAGCAGGGGTACAATGAGCAGTTCTTC. Translation gives CSVVAQQGYNEQFF.

In its sample, this clonotype was seen many times. V gene TRBV28 combines with J gene TRBJ1-5, with D unclear. The CDR3 covers 14 residues. Germline CDR1 reads MDHEN; CDR2 reads SYDVKM. The germline V and J ends were trimmed by 1 base and 3 bases, with 7 bases remaining between them. CDR3 protein: CASSLSDYNQPQHF. The CDR3 DNA reads as TGTGCCAGCAGTTTATCAGATTACAATCAGCCCCAGCATTTT.

This clonotype has ten or more counts. The CDR3 region is CASSLEPGGEGQETQYF. The CDR3 region has the DNA TGTGCCAGCAGCTTGGAGCCGGGGGGCGAGGGGCAAGAGACCCAGTACTTC. The chain recombines TRBV7-2 with TRBJ2-5; D might be TRBD2 (7 bases). The germline CDR1 and CDR2 sequences are SGHTA and FQGNSA. Trimming left V 3 bases short and J 2 bases short, with 19 bases between. The CDR3 is 17 amino acids.

There are a few counts of this clonotype. This CDR3 reads CASSRMGTNSPLHF. The CDR3 DNA is TGTGCCAGCAGTAGGATGGGGACTAATTCACCCCTCCACTTT. This chain links TRBV12-3 or TRBV12-4 with TRBJ1-6; TRBD1 is a possible D gene (5 bases). The CDR3 length is 14 residues. The V end lost 5 bases, the J end lost 6 bases, and 11 bases lay between the germline ends.

This clonotype was counted at least ten times. The chain carries TRBV6-2 or TRBV6-3 and TRBJ1-5, with D possibly TRBD1 on 5 matching bases. Between the trimmed V and J ends, which lost 0 bases and 3 bases, there was a span of 9 bases. Germline V CDR1 and CDR2: MNHEY, SVGEGT. There are 15 residues in the CDR3. Written as DNA, the CDR3 is TGTGCCAGCAGTTACTCAGCAGGGATCAATCAGCCCCAGCATTTT. Amino acids: CASSYSAGINQPQHF.

In its sample, this clonotype was seen a few times. The V call is TRBV6-2 or TRBV6-3, the J call TRBJ2-3; TRBD2 matches 10 bases. This CDR3 contains 14 residues. CDR1 and CDR2 from the germline V gene are MNHEY and SVGEGT. With 5 bases clipped from V and 6 bases from J, the junction kept 5 bases outside the gene matches. The CDR3: CASSGAGGADTQYF. CDR3 nucleotide sequence: TGTGCCAGCAGTGGAGCGGGGGGGGCCGATACGCAGTATTTT.

This rearrangement joins TRBV2 to TRBJ2-3, with D hard to call. Per germline, CDR1 SNHLY and CDR2 FYNNEI. The CDR3 is 13 residues long. V shed 5 bases and J shed 4 bases, with 10 bases lying between them. The CDR3 coding sequence is TGTGCCAGCAGTTCCCTTCGGTCAGATACGCAGTATTTT. Amino acid sequence: CASSSLRSDTQYF.

This chain links TRBV28 with TRBJ2-1; TRBD2 matches at 7 bases. Germline V lookup: CDR1 MDHEN, CDR2 SYDVKM. Losses at the gene ends were 3 bases for V and 1 base for J; bases not matched to a gene: 3. This CDR3 contains 15 residues. The CDR3 bases are TGTGCCAGCAGTTTCCTGCGGGGGTCCTACAATGAGCAGTTCTTC. Protein: CASSFLRGSYNEQFF. The entire variable domain, with the rest obtained from reference TRBV28 and TRBJ2-1, is as follows: DVKVTQSSRYLVKRTGEKVFLECVQDMDHENMFWYRQDPGLGLRLIYFSYDVKMKEKGDIPEGYSVSREKKERFSLILESASTNQTSMYLCASSFLRGSYNEQFFGPGTRLTVL.